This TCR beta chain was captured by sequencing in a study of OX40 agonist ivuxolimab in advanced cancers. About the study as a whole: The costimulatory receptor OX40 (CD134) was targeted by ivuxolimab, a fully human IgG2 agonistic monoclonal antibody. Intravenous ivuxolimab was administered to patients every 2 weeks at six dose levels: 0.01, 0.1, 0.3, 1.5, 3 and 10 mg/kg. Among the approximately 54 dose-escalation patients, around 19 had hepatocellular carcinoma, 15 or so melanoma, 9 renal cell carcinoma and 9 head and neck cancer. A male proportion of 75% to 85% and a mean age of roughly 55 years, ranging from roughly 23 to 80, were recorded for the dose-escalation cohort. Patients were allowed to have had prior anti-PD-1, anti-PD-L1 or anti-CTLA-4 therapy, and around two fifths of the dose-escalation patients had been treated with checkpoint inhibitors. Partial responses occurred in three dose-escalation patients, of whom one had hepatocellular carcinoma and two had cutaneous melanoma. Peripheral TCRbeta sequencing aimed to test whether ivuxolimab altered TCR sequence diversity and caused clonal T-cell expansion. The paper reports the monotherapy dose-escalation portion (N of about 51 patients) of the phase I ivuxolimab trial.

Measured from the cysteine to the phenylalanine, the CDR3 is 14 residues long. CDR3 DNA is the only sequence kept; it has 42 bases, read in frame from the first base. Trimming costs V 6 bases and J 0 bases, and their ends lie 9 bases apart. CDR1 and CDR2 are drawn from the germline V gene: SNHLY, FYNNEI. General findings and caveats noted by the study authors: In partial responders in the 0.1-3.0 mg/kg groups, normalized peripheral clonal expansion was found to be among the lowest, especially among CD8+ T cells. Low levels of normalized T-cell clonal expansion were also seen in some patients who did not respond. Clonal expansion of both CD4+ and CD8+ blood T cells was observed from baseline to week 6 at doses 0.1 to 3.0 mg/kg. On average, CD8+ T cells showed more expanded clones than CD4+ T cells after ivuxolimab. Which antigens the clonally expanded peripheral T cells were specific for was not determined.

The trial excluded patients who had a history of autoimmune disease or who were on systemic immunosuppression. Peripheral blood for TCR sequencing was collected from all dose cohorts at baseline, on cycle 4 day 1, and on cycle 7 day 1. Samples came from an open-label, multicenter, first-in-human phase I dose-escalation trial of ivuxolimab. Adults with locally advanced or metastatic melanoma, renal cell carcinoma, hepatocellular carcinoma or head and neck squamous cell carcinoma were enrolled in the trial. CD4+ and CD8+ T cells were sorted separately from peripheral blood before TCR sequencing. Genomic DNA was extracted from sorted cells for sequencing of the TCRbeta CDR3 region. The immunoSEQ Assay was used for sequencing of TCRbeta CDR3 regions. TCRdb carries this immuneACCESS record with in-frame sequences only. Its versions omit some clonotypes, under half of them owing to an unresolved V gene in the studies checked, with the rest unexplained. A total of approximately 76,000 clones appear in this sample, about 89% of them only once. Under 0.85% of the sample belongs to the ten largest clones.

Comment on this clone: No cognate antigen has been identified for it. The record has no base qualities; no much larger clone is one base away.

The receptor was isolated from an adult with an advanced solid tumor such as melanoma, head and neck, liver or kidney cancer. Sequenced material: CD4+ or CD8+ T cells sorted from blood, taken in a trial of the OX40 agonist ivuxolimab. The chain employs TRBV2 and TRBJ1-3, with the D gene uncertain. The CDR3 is CASRLEVSGNTIYF. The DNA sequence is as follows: TGTGCCAGCAGATTGGAGGTCTCTGGAAACACCATATATTTT.